The clone carrying this TCR beta chain has a count of ten or more. Template material for amplifying TCR beta CDR3 regions consisted of RNA transcripts. First-round RT-PCR with HTBI primers amplified the TCR CDR3 region. TCRdb itself ran the multiplex PCR reads through MiXCR, one entry per CDR3 protein. Among around 580,000 distinct CDR3 sequences listed, approximately 15% were seen once. The data were taken from a study of T cells in Graves' hyperthyroidism and ophthalmopathy. Per the germline V gene, CDR1 is DFQATT and CDR2 is SNEGSKA (reference sequence). This CDR3 region has 12 residues. Trimming took 4 bases from V and 3 from J; bases not matched to a gene: 2.

Sequences were obtained from blood. The clonotype originates from a woman between 18 and 29 years old with Graves' hyperthyroidism. This chain joins TRBV20-1 and TRBJ2-5; 7 positions match TRBD2. The CDR3 loop is CSATSGEETQYF. CDR3 DNA sequence: TGCAGTGCTACTAGCGGCGAAGAGACCCAGTACTTC.